This T cell receptor beta chain comes out of a study of cytomegalovirus exposure and HLA in healthy donors. Study context: A later analysis reported the 120 or so validation repertoires used the same platform as the 500 to 800 first-cohort repertoires. Regarding the study as a whole: In a later analysis, first-cohort TCR clusters were found to tend to co-occur in the 95 to 150 validation repertoires. Most TCR sequences were seen very rarely across donors, but some public TCRs occurred in many. In vitro work confirmed that three CMV-associated chains recognize CMV antigens.

The CDR3 covers 15 residues. Looked up from germline, CDR1 is SGHRS and CDR2 is YFSETQ. With 2 bases removed from V and 2 bases from J, the gap between germline ends came to 14 bases. Remarks on this clone: Its antigen is currently unknown.

Sequenced by immunoSEQ multiplex PCR; TCRdb stores in-frame clones only, minus some. Here the sample spans 240,000 or so clones, approximately 83% being singletons. Source material: PBMCs. The V gene is TRBV5-1, the J gene TRBJ2-7; tentatively, D is TRBD1 (6 bases). The TCR originated in a woman in her twenties or thirties in good health and CMV-seropositive. The CDR3 nucleotides are TGCGCCAGCAGCTTAACAGGGATCCTCGCCTACGAGCAGTACTTC. It translates to CASSLTGILAYEQYF. The variable domain in full, with the rest retrieved from reference TRBV5-1 and TRBJ2-7, is KAGVTQTPRYLIKTRGQQVTLSCSPISGHRSVSWYQQTPGQGLQFLFEYFSETQRNKGNFPGRFSGRQFSNSRSEMNVSTLELGDSALYLCASSLTGILAYEQYFGPGTRLTVT.